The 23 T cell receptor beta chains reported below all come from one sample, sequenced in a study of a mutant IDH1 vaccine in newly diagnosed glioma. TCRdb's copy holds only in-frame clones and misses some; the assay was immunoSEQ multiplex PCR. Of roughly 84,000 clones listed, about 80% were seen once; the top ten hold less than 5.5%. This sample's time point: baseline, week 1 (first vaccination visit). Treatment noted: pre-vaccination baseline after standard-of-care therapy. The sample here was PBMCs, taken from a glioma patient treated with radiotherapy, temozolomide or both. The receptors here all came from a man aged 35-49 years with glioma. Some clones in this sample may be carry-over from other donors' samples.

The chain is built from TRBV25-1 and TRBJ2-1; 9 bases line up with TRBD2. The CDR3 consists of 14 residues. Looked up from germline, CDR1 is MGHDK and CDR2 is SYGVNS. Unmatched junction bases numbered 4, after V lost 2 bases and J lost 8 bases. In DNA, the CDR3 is TGTGCCAGCAGTGAAGCGGGGGGGCCTGATGAGCAGTTCTTC. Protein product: CASSEAGGPDEQFF.

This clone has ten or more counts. CDR3: CASSIAFNEAFF. CDR3 nucleotide sequence: TGTGCCAGTAGTATAGCGTTCAATGAAGCTTTCTTT. This chain links TRBV19 with TRBJ1-1; D not certain. Trimming cost V 1 base and J 7 bases, with 7 bases left between them. The CDR3 contains 12 residues. CDR1 is LNHDA and CDR2 is SQIVND in the germline V gene (reference sequence).

CDR3 DNA: TGCGCCAGCAGCCGCCGGTTGGGCGGTGAAAAACTGTTTTTT. This sequence encodes CASSRRLGGEKLFF. The chain recombines TRBV4-1 with TRBJ1-4; D is undetermined. The CDR3 has 14 amino acids. V was cut by 4 bases and J by 7 bases, with 13 bases left in between. The V gene's germline CDR1 is MGHRA and CDR2 YSYEKL.

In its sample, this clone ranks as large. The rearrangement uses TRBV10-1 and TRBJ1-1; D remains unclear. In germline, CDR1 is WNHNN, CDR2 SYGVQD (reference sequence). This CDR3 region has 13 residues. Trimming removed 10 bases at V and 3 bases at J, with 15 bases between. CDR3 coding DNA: TGCGCCACTGCCCCCCGGAGCGACACTGAAGCTTTCTTT. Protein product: CATAPRSDTEAFF.

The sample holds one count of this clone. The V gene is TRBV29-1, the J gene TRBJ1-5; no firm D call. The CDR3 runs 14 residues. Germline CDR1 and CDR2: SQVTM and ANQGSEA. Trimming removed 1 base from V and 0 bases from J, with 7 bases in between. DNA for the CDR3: TGCAGCGTTGAAGTGGGAAATAGCAATCAGCCCCAGCATTTT. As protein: CSVEVGNSNQPQHF. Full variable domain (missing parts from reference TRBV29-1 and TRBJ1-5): SAVISQKPSRDICQRGTSLTIQCQVDSQVTMMFWYRQQPGQSLTLIATANQGSEATYESGFVIDKFPISRPNLTFSTLTVSNMSPEDSSIYLCSVEVGNSNQPQHFGDGTRLSIL.

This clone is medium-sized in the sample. The CDR3 nucleotides read TGTGCCAGCAGCGGCGAAGCGGCTGGGGAAAAACTGTTTTTT. This codes for CASSGEAAGEKLFF. The chain joins TRBV5-4 to TRBJ1-4; unclear D gene. The CDR3 runs to 14 residues. Trimming cost V 4 bases and J 8 bases, with 15 bases left between them. Germline V CDR1 and CDR2: SGHNT, YYREEE (reference sequence). The full variable domain, in which reference TRBV5-4 and TRBJ1-4 provide the parts outside the CDR3, is ETGVTQSPTHLIKTRGQQVTLRCSSQSGHNTVSWYQQALGQGPQFIFQYYREEENGRGNFPPRFSGLQFPNYSSELNVNALELDDSALYLCASSGEAAGEKLFFGSGTQLSVL.

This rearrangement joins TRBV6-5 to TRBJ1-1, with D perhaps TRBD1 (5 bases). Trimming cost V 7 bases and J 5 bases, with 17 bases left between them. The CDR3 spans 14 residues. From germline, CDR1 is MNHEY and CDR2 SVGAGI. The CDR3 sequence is CASTPGGTRTEAFF. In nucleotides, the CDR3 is TGTGCCAGCACCCCGGGGGGAACGCGGACTGAAGCTTTCTTT.

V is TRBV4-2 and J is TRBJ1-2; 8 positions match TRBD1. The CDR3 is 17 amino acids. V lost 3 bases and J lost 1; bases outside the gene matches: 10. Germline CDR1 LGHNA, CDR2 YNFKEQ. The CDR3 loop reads CASSQEPGQVLNYGYTF. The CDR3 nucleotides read TGTGCCAGCAGCCAGGAACCGGGACAGGTACTTAACTATGGCTACACCTTC.

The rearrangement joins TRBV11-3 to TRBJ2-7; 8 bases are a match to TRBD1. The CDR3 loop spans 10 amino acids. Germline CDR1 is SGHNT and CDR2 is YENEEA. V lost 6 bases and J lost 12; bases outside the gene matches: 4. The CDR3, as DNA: TGTGCCAGCAGGCCGGGACAGGTGTACTTC. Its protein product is CASRPGQVYF.

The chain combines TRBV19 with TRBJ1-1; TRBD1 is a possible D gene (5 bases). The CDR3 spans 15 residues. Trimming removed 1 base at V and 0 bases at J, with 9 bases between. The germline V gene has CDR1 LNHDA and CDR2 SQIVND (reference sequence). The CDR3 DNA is TGTGCCAGTAGTATAGGAGGGACGGTGAACACTGAAGCTTTCTTT. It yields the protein CASSIGGTVNTEAFF.

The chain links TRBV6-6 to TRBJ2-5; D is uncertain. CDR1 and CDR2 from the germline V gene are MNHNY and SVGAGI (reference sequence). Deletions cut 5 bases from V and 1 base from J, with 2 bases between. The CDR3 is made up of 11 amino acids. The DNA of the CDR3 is TGTGCCAGCAGTGCCCAAGAGACCCAGTACTTC. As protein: CASSAQETQYF.

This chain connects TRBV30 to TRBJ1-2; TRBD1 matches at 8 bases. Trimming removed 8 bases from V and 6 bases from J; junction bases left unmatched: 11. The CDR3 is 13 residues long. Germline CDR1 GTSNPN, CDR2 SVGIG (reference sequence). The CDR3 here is CAGGDRGLHGYTF. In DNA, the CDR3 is TGTGCCGGGGGCGACAGGGGACTTCATGGCTACACCTTC.

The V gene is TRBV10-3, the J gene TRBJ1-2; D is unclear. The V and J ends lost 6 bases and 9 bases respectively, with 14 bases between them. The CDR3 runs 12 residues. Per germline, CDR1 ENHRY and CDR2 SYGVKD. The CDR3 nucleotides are TGTGCCATCAGCCAATCCGGAGGGAGCTACACCTTC. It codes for CAISQSGGSYTF.

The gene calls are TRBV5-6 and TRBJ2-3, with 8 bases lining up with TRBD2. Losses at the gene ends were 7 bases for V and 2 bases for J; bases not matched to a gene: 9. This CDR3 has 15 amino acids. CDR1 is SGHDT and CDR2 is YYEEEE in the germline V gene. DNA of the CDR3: TGTGCCAGCGTTCCGGGCGGGGGGTTCACAGATACGCAGTATTTT. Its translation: CASVPGGGFTDTQYF. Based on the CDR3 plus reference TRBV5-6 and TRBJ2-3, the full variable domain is DAGVTQSPTHLIKTRGQQVTLRCSPKSGHDTVSWYQQALGQGPQFIFQYYEEEERQRGNFPDRFSGHQFPNYSSELNVNALLLGDSALYLCASVPGGGFTDTQYFGPGTRLTVL.

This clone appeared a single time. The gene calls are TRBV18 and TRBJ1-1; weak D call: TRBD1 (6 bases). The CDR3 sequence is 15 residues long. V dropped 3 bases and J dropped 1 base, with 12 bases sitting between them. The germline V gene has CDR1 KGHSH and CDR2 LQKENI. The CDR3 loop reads CASSPLDSKNTEAFF. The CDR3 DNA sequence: TGTGCCAGCTCACCGCTGGACAGTAAGAACACTGAAGCTTTCTTT.

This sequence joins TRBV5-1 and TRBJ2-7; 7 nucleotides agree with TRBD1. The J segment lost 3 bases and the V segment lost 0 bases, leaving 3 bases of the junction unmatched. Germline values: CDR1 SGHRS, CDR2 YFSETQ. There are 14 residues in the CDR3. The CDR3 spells CASSLERTGYEQYF. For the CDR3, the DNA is TGCGCCAGCAGCTTGGAAAGGACAGGCTACGAGCAGTACTTC. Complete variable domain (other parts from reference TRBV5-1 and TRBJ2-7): KAGVTQTPRYLIKTRGQQVTLSCSPISGHRSVSWYQQTPGQGLQFLFEYFSETQRNKGNFPGRFSGRQFSNSRSEMNVSTLELGDSALYLCASSLERTGYEQYFGPGTRLTVT.

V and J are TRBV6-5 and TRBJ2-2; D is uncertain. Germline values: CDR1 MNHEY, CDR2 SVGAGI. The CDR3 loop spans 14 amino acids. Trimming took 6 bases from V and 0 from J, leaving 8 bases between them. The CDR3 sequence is CASSRGPNTGELFF. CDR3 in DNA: TGTGCCAGCAGCCGAGGACCGAACACCGGGGAGCTGTTTTTT.

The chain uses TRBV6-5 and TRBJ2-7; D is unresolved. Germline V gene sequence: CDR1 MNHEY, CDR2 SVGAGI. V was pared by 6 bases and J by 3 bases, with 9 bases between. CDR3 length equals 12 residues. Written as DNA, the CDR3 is TGTGCCAGCAGAGCCACTCGCTACGAGCAGTACTTC. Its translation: CASRATRYEQYF.

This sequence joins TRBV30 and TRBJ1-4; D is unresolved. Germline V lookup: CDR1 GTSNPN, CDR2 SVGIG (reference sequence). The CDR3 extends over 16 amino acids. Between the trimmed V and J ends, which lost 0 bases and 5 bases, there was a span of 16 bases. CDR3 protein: CAWSVERVTPNEKLFF. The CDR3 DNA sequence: TGTGCCTGGAGTGTTGAGAGGGTCACCCCGAATGAAAAACTGTTTTTT.

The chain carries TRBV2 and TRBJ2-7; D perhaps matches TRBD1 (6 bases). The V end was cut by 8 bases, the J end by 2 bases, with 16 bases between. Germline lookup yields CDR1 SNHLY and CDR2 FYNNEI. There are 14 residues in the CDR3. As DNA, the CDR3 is TGTGCCAGCCGCCAGAATCAGGGGCCCTACGAGCAGTACTTC. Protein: CASRQNQGPYEQYF.

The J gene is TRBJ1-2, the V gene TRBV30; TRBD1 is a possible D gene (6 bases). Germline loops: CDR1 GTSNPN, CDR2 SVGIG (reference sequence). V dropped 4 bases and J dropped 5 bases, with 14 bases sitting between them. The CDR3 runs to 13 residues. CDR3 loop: CAWIWDIGYGYTF. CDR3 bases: TGTGCCTGGATCTGGGACATAGGGTATGGCTACACCTTC.

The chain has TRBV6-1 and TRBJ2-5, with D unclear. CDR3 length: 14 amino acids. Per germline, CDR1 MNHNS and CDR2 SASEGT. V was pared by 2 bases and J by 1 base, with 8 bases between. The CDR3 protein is CASSEFPRQETQYF. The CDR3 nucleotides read TGTGCCAGCAGTGAATTTCCACGCCAAGAGACCCAGTACTTC.

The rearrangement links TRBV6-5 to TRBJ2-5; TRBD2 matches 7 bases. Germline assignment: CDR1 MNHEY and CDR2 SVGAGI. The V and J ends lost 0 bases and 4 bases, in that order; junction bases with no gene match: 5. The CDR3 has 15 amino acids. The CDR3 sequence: CASSYSGLTGETQYF. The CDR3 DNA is TGTGCCAGCAGTTACTCGGGACTAACGGGAGAGACCCAGTACTTC.